The present T cell receptor (beta chain) was sequenced within a study of blood T cell repertoires in COVID-19. Study background: Whether acute or convalescent, the COVID-19 samples came from the United States, Italy and Spain. In each case, the material was cDNA or gDNA derived from T cells, B-cell-depleted T cells, or PBMCs.

The ends were cut back, 1 base at V and 1 base at J, with 10 bases in the middle. The CDR3 runs to 15 residues. Germline assignment: CDR1 LGHNA and CDR2 YNFKEQ. Original methodology: Estimates of nucleated cell counts were drawn from the amplification of reference gene primers. Profiled with immunoSEQ multiplex PCR; TCRdb holds only in-frame clones, not every one. For V, J and clone size, that table is used; D and trimming come from the DNA. Of about 110,000 clones listed, around 86% are singletons. The sequencing sample was made of peripheral blood. V is TRBV4-2 and J is TRBJ2-5; D uncertain. This TCR came from a woman in her 70s with acute or convalescent COVID-19. CDR3 loop: CASSQGNGRQETQYF. The DNA of the CDR3 is TGTGCCAGCAGCCAAGGCAATGGGCGCCAAGAGACCCAGTACTTC.